These T cell receptor beta chains were read from a single sample in a study of PD-1 blockade in mismatch repair-deficient tumors. Here immunoSEQ multiplex PCR was the method, and the copy in TCRdb shows in-frame clones only, minus some. The sample carries some 16,000 clones, roughly four fifths recorded once. Here the sequenced sample was PBMCs, taken 4 weeks after starting pembrolizumab. The receptors were gathered from an adult with mismatch repair-deficient cancer. CDR3s include the opening cysteine and the closing phenylalanine or tryptophan. The order of the fields is D gene, J gene, V gene, clone size, CDR3 protein, CDR3 DNA. D genes are given only for firm matches. Size is omitted from some rows. Given values are once, few, many or a class for expanded clones.

d_call: TRBD2; j_call: TRBJ2-3; v_call: TRBV18; clone_size: NA; cdr3_aa: CASSPLSGRPDTQYF; cdr3_nt: TGTGCCAGCTCACCTCTTAGCGGGAGACCCGATACGCAGTATTTT
d_call: NA; j_call: TRBJ2-7; v_call: TRBV6-1; clone_size: NA; cdr3_aa: CASSDRAHEQYF; cdr3_nt: TGTGCCAGCAGTGACAGGGCCCACGAGCAGTACTTC
d_call: TRBD2; j_call: TRBJ2-6; v_call: TRBV27; clone_size: NA; cdr3_aa: CASSQPGLAGSSGANVLTF; cdr3_nt: TGTGCCAGCAGTCAACCGGGACTAGCGGGCTCCTCTGGGGCCAACGTCCTGACTTTC
d_call: TRBD2; j_call: TRBJ2-7; v_call: TRBV9; clone_size: NA; cdr3_aa: CAPKGREVHEQYF; cdr3_nt: TGTGCCCCCAAGGGGCGGGAGGTCCACGAGCAGTACTTC
d_call: TRBD1; j_call: TRBJ2-7; v_call: TRBV7-9; clone_size: NA; cdr3_aa: CASSFTGAPYEQYF; cdr3_nt: TGTGCCAGCAGCTTTACAGGGGCCCCCTACGAGCAGTACTTC
d_call: TRBD1; j_call: TRBJ1-2; v_call: TRBV19; clone_size: NA; cdr3_aa: CASSIVTTGGAWGYTF; cdr3_nt: TGTGCCAGTAGTATAGTTACGACAGGGGGCGCGTGGGGCTACACCTTC
d_call: TRBD1; j_call: TRBJ1-1; v_call: TRBV7-2; clone_size: NA; cdr3_aa: CASSLVDRVTEAFF; cdr3_nt: TGTGCCAGCAGCTTAGTAGACAGGGTAACTGAAGCTTTCTTT
d_call: NA; j_call: TRBJ2-7; v_call: TRBV6-1; clone_size: NA; cdr3_aa: CASIPAPRYPSEQYF; cdr3_nt: TGTGCCAGCATCCCAGCGCCTCGGTACCCGAGCGAGCAGTACTTC
d_call: TRBD2; j_call: TRBJ2-5; v_call: TRBV2; clone_size: NA; cdr3_aa: CASSVASGRANQETQYF; cdr3_nt: TGTGCCAGCAGTGTGGCTAGCGGGAGGGCCAACCAAGAGACCCAGTACTTC
d_call: NA; j_call: TRBJ2-5; v_call: TRBV7-9; clone_size: NA; cdr3_aa: CASSQTGGLIVVVQETQYF; cdr3_nt: TGTGCCAGCAGCCAGACAGGAGGTTTAATTGTTGTGGTCCAAGAGACCCAGTACTTC
d_call: NA; j_call: TRBJ2-7; v_call: TRBV9; clone_size: NA; cdr3_aa: CASSVAGRNYEQYF; cdr3_nt: TGTGCCAGCAGCGTAGCAGGCAGAAACTACGAGCAGTACTTC
d_call: NA; j_call: TRBJ2-3; v_call: TRBV25-1; clone_size: NA; cdr3_aa: CASNLRGTDTQYF; cdr3_nt: TGTGCCAGCAATCTGAGAGGGACAGATACGCAGTATTTT
d_call: NA; j_call: TRBJ1-6; v_call: TRBV2; clone_size: NA; cdr3_aa: CASSTQGSGSPLHF; cdr3_nt: TGTGCCAGCAGTACCCAGGGGAGTGGGTCACCCCTCCACTTT
d_call: TRBD1; j_call: TRBJ2-7; v_call: TRBV19; clone_size: NA; cdr3_aa: CASSIWGQGAGEQYF; cdr3_nt: TGTGCCAGTAGTATTTGGGGACAGGGGGCCGGTGAGCAGTACTTC
d_call: NA; j_call: TRBJ2-7; v_call: TRBV2; clone_size: few; cdr3_aa: CASSPGGTLYEQYF; cdr3_nt: TGTGCCAGCAGTCCAGGGGGGACCCTGTACGAGCAGTACTTC
d_call: NA; j_call: TRBJ2-7; v_call: TRBV13; clone_size: few; cdr3_aa: CASSLLARASSYEQYF; cdr3_nt: TGTGCCAGCAGCTTACTAGCGAGAGCCAGCTCCTACGAGCAGTACTTC
d_call: NA; j_call: TRBJ1-5; v_call: TRBV19; clone_size: NA; cdr3_aa: CASSQGQDDQPQHF; cdr3_nt: TGTGCCAGTAGCCAGGGGCAGGATGATCAGCCCCAGCATTTT
d_call: NA; j_call: TRBJ1-4; v_call: TRBV28; clone_size: NA; cdr3_aa: CASSAHGGGTEKLFF; cdr3_nt: TGTGCCAGCAGTGCCCATGGGGGGGGGACTGAAAAACTGTTTTTT
d_call: NA; j_call: TRBJ1-2; v_call: TRBV19; clone_size: once; cdr3_aa: CASSMGRMRYGYTF; cdr3_nt: TGTGCCAGTAGTATGGGCAGGATGCGCTATGGCTACACCTTC
d_call: NA; j_call: TRBJ1-1; v_call: TRBV28; clone_size: NA; cdr3_aa: CASSFLEGRGTEAFF; cdr3_nt: TGTGCCAGCAGTTTCTTGGAGGGGCGGGGCACTGAAGCTTTCTTT
d_call: TRBD2; j_call: TRBJ2-3; v_call: TRBV29-1; clone_size: NA; cdr3_aa: CSVDRASGTRDTQYF; cdr3_nt: TGCAGCGTTGATCGGGCTAGCGGGACTCGCGATACGCAGTATTTT
d_call: NA; j_call: TRBJ2-1; v_call: TRBV2; clone_size: NA; cdr3_aa: CASSEQGASYNEQFF; cdr3_nt: TGTGCCAGCAGTGAGCAGGGTGCTTCCTACAATGAGCAGTTCTTC
d_call: TRBD1; j_call: TRBJ1-4; v_call: TRBV9; clone_size: NA; cdr3_aa: CASSVTTDRVGEKLFF; cdr3_nt: TGTGCCAGCAGCGTAACGACGGACAGGGTCGGAGAAAAACTGTTTTTT